The next 4 T cell receptor beta chains were all read from a single sample in a study of OX40 agonist ivuxolimab in advanced cancers. The protocol was immunoSEQ multiplex PCR, while the TCRdb copy is restricted to in-frame clones and leaves out a portion. This sample has about 99,000 clones; around 95% occur once, and the top ten carry roughly 2%. This sample comprised CD4+ or CD8+ T cells sorted from blood, obtained in a trial of the OX40 agonist ivuxolimab. The receptors originated from an adult with an advanced solid tumor such as melanoma, head and neck, liver or kidney cancer.

The chain joins TRBV11-3 to TRBJ2-1; D possibly corresponds to TRBD2 (6 bases). The CDR3 totals 16 residues. Trimming shortened V by 5 bases and J by 7 bases, and 21 bases separated the two germline ends. CDR1 and CDR2 from the germline V gene are SGHNT and YENEEA. CDR3 protein: CASSPRGIAAWNEQFF. The CDR3 nucleotides read TGTGCCAGCAGCCCCCGTGGGATAGCGGCCTGGAATGAGCAGTTCTTC. Together with reference TRBV11-3 and TRBJ2-1, the CDR3 gives the full variable domain: EAGVVQSPRYKIIEKKQPVAFWCNPISGHNTLYWYLQNLGQGPELLIRYENEEAVDDSQLPKDRFSAERLKGVDSTLKIQPAELGDSAVYLCASSPRGIAAWNEQFFGPGTRLTVL.

The gene calls are TRBV4-2 and TRBJ1-2; the D is unclear. With 11 bases removed from V and 6 bases from J, the gap between germline ends came to 10 bases. The CDR3 loop spans 10 amino acids. Per germline, CDR1 LGHNA and CDR2 YNFKEQ. The CDR3 spells CACSHHGYTF. CDR3 bases: TGTGCCTGCTCCCACCATGGCTACACCTTC.

J is TRBJ2-7 and V is TRBV27, with TRBD2 as a possible D gene (6 bases). Germline V gene sequence: CDR1 MNHEY, CDR2 SMNVEV (reference sequence). Trimming took off 0 bases at V and 5 bases at J, with 14 bases between the two ends. This CDR3 is built from 15 residues. Here the CDR3 DNA reads TGTGCCAGCAGTTTATCGGCGGGGTACGGCGACGAGCAGTACTTC. It yields the protein CASSLSAGYGDEQYF.

This clone occurred once. V usage is TRBV19 and J usage is TRBJ2-1, with D perhaps being TRBD1 or TRBD2 (6 bases each). This CDR3 is 16 amino acids long. Deletions cut 10 bases from V and 4 bases from J, with 23 bases between. Germline CDR1 is LNHDA and CDR2 is SQIVND (reference sequence). Here the CDR3 DNA reads TGTGCCATCATAGCGATCGGGGGCCCGGATTACAATGAGCAGTTCTTC. Protein sequence: CAIIAIGGPDYNEQFF.